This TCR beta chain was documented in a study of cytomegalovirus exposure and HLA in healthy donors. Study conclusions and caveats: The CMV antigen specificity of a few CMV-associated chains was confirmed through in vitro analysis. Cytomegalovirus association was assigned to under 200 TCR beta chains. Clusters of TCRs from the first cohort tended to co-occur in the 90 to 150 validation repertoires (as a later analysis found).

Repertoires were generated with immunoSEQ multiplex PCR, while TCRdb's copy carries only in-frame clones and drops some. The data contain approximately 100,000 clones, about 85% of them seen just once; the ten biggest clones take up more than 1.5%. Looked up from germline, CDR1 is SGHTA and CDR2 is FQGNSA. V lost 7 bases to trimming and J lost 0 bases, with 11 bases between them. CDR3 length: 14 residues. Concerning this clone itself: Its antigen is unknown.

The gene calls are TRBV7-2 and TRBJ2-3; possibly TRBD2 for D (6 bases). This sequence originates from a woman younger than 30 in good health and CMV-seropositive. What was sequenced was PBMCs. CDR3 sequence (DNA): TGTGCCAGCATCCGGGGGTTCAGCACAGATACGCAGTATTTT. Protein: CASIRGFSTDTQYF.